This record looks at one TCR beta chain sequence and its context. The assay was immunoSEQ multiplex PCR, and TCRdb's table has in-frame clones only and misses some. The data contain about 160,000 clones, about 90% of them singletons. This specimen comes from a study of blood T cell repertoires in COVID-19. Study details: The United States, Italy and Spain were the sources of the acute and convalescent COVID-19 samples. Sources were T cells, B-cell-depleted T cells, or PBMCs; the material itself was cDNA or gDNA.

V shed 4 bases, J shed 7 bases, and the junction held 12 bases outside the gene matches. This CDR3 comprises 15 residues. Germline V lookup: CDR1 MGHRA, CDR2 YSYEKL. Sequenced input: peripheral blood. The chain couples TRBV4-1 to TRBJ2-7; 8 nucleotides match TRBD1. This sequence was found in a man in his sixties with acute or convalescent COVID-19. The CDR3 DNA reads TGCGCCAGCAGCCGAAATGGACAGGGAACCGAAGAGCAGTACTTC. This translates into CASSRNGQGTEEQYF.